This note documents a single TCR beta chain sequence. The length of the CDR3 is 17 residues. V was cut by 0 bases and J by 2 bases, with 14 bases left in between. Per the germline V gene, CDR1 is SEHNR and CDR2 is FQNEAQ (reference sequence). These data belong to a study of blood T cell repertoires in COVID-19. Sequencing was performed with immunoSEQ multiplex PCR; in TCRdb, only in-frame clones are kept and a portion is missing. The sample yields around 230,000 clones, roughly 84% seen once. The chain employs TRBV7-9 and TRBJ2-1; D gene unclear. The sample consisted of peripheral blood. This clonotype was obtained from a man in his forties with acute or convalescent COVID-19. The CDR3 loop is CASSLARSAQTYNEQFF. The CDR3, as DNA: TGTGCCAGCAGCTTAGCGCGGAGCGCTCAAACCTACAATGAGCAGTTCTTC.